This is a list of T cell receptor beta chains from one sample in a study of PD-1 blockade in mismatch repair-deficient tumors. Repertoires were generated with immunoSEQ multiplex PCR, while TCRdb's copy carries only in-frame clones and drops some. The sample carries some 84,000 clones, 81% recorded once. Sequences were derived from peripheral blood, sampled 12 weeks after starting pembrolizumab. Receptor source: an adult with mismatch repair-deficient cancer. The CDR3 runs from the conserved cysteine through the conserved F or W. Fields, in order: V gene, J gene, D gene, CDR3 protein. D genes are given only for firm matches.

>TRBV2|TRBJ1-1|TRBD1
CASSETGGRTEAFF
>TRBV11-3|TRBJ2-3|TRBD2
CASSLGPAGPTDTQYF
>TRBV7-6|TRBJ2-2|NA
CASSLASGGTGELFF
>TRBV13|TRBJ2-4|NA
CASSLGGPRARYAQNIQYF
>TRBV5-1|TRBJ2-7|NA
CASSLDPTDWIYEQYF
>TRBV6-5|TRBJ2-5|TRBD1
CASSYLGQVRQETQYF
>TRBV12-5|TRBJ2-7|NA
CASGLRDIAYEQYF
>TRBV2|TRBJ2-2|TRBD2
CASSGTSVNTGELFF
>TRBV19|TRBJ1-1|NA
CASSLKGVTGSEAFF
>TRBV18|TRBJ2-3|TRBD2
CASSPRPQRESWIDTQYF
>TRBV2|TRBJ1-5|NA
CASSQGWVGQPQHF
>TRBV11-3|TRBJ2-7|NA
CASSAGQPYEQYF
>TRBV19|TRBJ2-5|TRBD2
CASSSLLAGGETQYF
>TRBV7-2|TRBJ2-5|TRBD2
CASSLGPGLAEETQYF
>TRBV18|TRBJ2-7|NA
CASSPARYEQYF
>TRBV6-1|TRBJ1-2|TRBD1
CASSESRGRGRYGYTF
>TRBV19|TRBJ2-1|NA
CASSIEGRVYVEGNEQFF
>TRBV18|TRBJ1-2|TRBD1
CASSHTGQGNYGYTF
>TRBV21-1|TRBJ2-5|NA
CASSKQGVAGETQYF
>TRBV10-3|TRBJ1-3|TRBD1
CAITRDSEGNTIYF
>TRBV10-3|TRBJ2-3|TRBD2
CAISAGTSGGGTDTQYF
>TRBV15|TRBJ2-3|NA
CATSRSRTTSTDTQYF
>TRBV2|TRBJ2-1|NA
CASSESGDPLYNEQFF
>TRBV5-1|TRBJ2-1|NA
CASSLETPANSYNEQFF